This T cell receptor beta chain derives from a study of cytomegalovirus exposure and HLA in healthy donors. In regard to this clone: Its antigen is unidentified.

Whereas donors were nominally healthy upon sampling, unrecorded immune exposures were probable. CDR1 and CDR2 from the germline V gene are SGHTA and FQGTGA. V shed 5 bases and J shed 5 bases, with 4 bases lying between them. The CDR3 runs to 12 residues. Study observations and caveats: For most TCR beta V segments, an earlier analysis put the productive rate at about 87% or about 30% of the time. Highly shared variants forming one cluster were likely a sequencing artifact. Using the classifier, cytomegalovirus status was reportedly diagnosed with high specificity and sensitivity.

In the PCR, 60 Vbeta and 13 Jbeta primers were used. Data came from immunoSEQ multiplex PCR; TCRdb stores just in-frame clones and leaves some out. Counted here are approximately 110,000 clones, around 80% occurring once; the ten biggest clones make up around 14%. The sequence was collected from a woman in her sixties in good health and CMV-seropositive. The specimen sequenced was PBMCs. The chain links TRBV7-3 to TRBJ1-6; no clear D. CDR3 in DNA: TGTGCCAGCAGCGCTAATAATTCACCCCTCCACTTT. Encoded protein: CASSANNSPLHF. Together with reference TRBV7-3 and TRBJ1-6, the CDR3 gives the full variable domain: GAGVSQTPSNKVTEKGKYVELRCDPISGHTALYWYRQSLGQGPEFLIYFQGTGAADDSGLPNDRFFAVRPEGSVSTLKIQRTERGDSAVYLCASSANNSPLHFGNGTRLTVT.